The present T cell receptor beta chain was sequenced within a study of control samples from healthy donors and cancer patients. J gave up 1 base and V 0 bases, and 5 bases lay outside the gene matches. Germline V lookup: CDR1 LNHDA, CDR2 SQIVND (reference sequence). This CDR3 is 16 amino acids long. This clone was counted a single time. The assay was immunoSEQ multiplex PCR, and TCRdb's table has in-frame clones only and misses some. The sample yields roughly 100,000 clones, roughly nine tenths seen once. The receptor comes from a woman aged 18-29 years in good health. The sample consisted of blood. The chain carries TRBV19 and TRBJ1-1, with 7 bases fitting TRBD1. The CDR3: CASSIDPGGANTEAFF. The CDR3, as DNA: TGTGCCAGTAGTATAGATCCAGGGGGTGCGAACACTGAAGCTTTCTTT. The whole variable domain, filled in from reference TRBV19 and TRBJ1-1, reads DGGITQSPKYLFRKEGQNVTLSCEQNLNHDAMYWYRQDPGQGLRLIYYSQIVNDFQKGDIAEGYSVSREKKESFPLTVTSAQKNPTAFYLCASSIDPGGANTEAFFGQGTRLTVV.